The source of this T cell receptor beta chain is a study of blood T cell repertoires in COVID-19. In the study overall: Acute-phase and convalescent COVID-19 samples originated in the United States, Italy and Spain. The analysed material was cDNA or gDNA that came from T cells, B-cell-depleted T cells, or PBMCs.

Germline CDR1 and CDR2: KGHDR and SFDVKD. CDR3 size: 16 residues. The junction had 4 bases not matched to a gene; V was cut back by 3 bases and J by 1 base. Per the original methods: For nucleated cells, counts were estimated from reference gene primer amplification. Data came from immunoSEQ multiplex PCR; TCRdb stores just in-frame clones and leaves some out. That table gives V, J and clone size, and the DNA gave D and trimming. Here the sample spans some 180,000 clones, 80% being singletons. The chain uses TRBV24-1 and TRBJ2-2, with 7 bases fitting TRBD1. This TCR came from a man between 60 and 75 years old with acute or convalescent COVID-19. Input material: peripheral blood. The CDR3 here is CATSDHWTGNTGELFF. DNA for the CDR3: TGTGCCACCAGTGATCACTGGACAGGGAACACCGGGGAGCTGTTTTTT.